These 26 T cell receptor beta chains share one sample of origin, sequenced in a study of cytomegalovirus exposure and HLA in healthy donors. The primer mix had 60 Vbeta and 13 Jbeta primers. Some clones are missing from TCRdb's copy, which holds only in-frame ones; the method was immunoSEQ multiplex PCR. This table has roughly 200,000 clones, roughly 79% appearing once. Specimen: PBMCs. All receptors derive from a man between 25 and 39 years old in good health and CMV-seronegative.

This sequence joins TRBV7-9 and TRBJ1-1; 10 nucleotides agree with TRBD1. The CDR3 has 15 amino acids. Trimming cost V 8 bases and J 3 bases; bases outside gene matches: 9. Germline assignment: CDR1 SEHNR and CDR2 FQNEAQ (reference sequence). This chain's CDR3 is CASAAGQGSDTEAFF. As DNA, the CDR3 is TGTGCCAGCGCAGCGGGACAGGGGAGTGACACTGAAGCTTTCTTT.

In DNA, the CDR3 is TGCGCCAGCAGCGGAAAGACAGGGGATAGAGAGACCCAGTACTTC. It specifies CASSGKTGDRETQYF. The V and J genes are TRBV5-1 and TRBJ2-5; 8 bases agree with TRBD1. Germline lookup yields CDR1 SGHRS and CDR2 YFSETQ. The CDR3 loop spans 15 amino acids. J gave up 4 bases and V 4 bases, and 9 bases lay outside the gene matches.

The rearrangement joins TRBV5-4 to TRBJ2-7, with D possibly matching TRBD2 (5 bases). The CDR3 is 14 amino acids. From germline, CDR1 is SGHNT and CDR2 YYREEE (reference sequence). Trimming removed 5 bases at V and 0 bases at J, with 12 bases between. The CDR3: CASSPGITSYEQYF. The CDR3 DNA reads as TGTGCCAGCAGTCCCGGGATCACCTCCTACGAGCAGTACTTC.

The chain uses TRBV28 and TRBJ1-5; 8 nucleotides line up with TRBD1. V was pared by 8 bases and J by 7 bases, with 10 bases of the junction left unmatched. CDR3 length equals 14 residues. Looked up from germline, CDR1 is MDHEN and CDR2 is SYDVKM. This CDR3 reads CASGFQGARQPQHF. The CDR3 DNA reads as TGTGCCAGCGGGTTCCAGGGGGCGCGGCAGCCCCAGCATTTT.

This chain uses TRBV11-3 with TRBJ2-7; 8 positions agree with TRBD1. Germline CDR1 SGHNT, CDR2 YENEEA. Germline trimming cut 1 base from V and 0 bases from J; bases unmatched to any gene: 8. The CDR3 length is 17 residues. The DNA for the CDR3 is TGTGCCAGCAGCTTAGTGTGCTGGACAGGGTGCTCCTACGAGCAGTACTTC. It is translated as CASSLVCWTGCSYEQYF.

This CDR3 reads CASSRTSGETYEQYF. The CDR3 DNA reads TGTGCCAGCAGCCGGACTAGCGGGGAAACCTACGAGCAGTACTTC. The chain is built from TRBV5-5 and TRBJ2-7; 12 positions agree with TRBD2. V lost 4 bases, J lost 2 bases, and 4 bases stayed unmatched. Germline V CDR1 and CDR2: SGHKS, YYEKEE (reference sequence). The CDR3 totals 15 residues.

This chain links TRBV27 with TRBJ2-7, with a possible D match to TRBD1 (5 bases). Germline loops: CDR1 MNHEY, CDR2 SMNVEV (reference sequence). The CDR3 spans 13 residues. Trimming removed 5 bases at V and 4 bases at J, with 12 bases between. CDR3 DNA sequence: TGTGCCAGCAGTCCAAACAGACAGTACGAGCAGTACTTC. Translating it yields CASSPNRQYEQYF.

This clone has just a few counts. As DNA, the CDR3 is TGTGCCAGCAGCCGACGGGACAGGGATAAAAACATTCAGTACTTC. Its translation: CASSRRDRDKNIQYF. The chain couples TRBV27 to TRBJ2-4; 9 nucleotides align to TRBD1. CDR3 length: 15 residues. The J segment lost 4 bases and the V segment lost 6 bases, leaving 7 bases of the junction unmatched. CDR1 and CDR2 from the germline V gene are MNHEY and SMNVEV (reference sequence).

In DNA form, the CDR3 reads TGTGCCAGCAGCCGCGGGTCTCGGACAGTCAACACTGAAGCTTTCTTT. It codes for CASSRGSRTVNTEAFF. The rearrangement joins TRBV11-2 to TRBJ1-1, with D perhaps TRBD1 (6 bases). Germline assignment: CDR1 SGHAT and CDR2 FQNNGV. Between the trimmed V and J ends, which lost 5 bases and 2 bases, there was a span of 18 bases. The CDR3 has 16 amino acids.

V is TRBV25-1 and J is TRBJ2-1, with 7 bases aligning to TRBD1. The CDR3 runs to 14 residues. Unmatched junction bases numbered 8, after V lost 7 bases and J lost 5 bases. The germline V gene encodes CDR1 MGHDK and CDR2 SYGVNS. CDR3 protein: CASIMGDRDNEQFF. The CDR3 DNA reads as TGTGCCAGCATAATGGGAGACAGGGACAATGAGCAGTTCTTC. Combining the CDR3 with reference TRBV25-1 and TRBJ2-1 gives the whole variable domain EADIYQTPRYLVIGTGKKITLECSQTMGHDKMYWYQQDPGMELHLIHYSYGVNSTEKGDLSSESTVSRIRTEHFPLTLESARPSHTSQYLCASIMGDRDNEQFFGPGTRLTVL.

The chain combines TRBV2 with TRBJ2-1, with D possibly TRBD2 on 6 matching bases. Germline V gives CDR1 SNHLY, CDR2 FYNNEI. CDR3 length: 16 amino acids. V was trimmed by 2 bases and J by 11 bases, leaving 22 bases between them. CDR3 coding DNA: TGTGCCAGCAGTGAATATCTGAGTCTCGCGGGGCAGCAGCAGTTCTTC. As protein: CASSEYLSLAGQQQFF.

This chain uses TRBV28 with TRBJ1-5, with a possible D match to TRBD1 (5 bases). Trimming took 7 bases from V and 3 from J, leaving 19 bases between them. The CDR3 runs 16 residues. Germline V gene lookup returns CDR1 MDHEN and CDR2 SYDVKM. The CDR3 bases are TGTGCCAGCACTCTTTTGGGGTCGGGGGACAATCAGCCCCAGCATTTT. This translates into CASTLLGSGDNQPQHF.

For the CDR3, the DNA is TGTGCCAGCACCCCGGGACTAGCGGGAGTAGATACGCAGTATTTT. This gives the protein CASTPGLAGVDTQYF. The V gene is TRBV27, the J gene TRBJ2-3, with 14 bases lining up with TRBD2. Trimming at V came to 7 bases and at J to 5 bases, leaving 5 bases not matched to a gene. The CDR3 is 15 amino acids. CDR1 and CDR2 from the germline V gene are MNHEY and SMNVEV (reference sequence).

The chain employs TRBV25-1 and TRBJ1-2, with D tentatively TRBD1 (5 bases). In germline, CDR1 is MGHDK, CDR2 SYGVNS. This CDR3 region has 11 residues. V was pared by 1 base and J by 8 bases, with 5 bases between. The CDR3 loop reads CASSESGGYTF. CDR3 in DNA: TGTGCCAGCAGTGAATCAGGGGGCTACACCTTC.

V gene TRBV10-2 combines with J gene TRBJ2-7; TRBD1 matches at 7 bases. The ends lost 6 bases at V and 2 bases at J; junction bases unmatched: 4. The length of the CDR3 is 13 residues. From germline, CDR1 is WSHSY and CDR2 SAAADI. The CDR3: CASRRQGPYEQYF. CDR3 in DNA: TGCGCCAGCAGACGACAGGGTCCCTACGAGCAGTACTTC.

The chain combines TRBV9 with TRBJ2-7; 8 nucleotides align to TRBD1. With 3 bases clipped from V and 7 bases from J, the junction kept 12 bases outside the gene matches. Per the germline V gene, CDR1 is SGDLS and CDR2 is YYNGEE. CDR3 length: 15 amino acids. The CDR3 is CASSARTGTWDEQYF. CDR3 nucleotide sequence: TGTGCCAGCAGCGCCCGGACAGGGACCTGGGATGAGCAGTACTTC.

This clone was seen only a few times. The V and J genes are TRBV18 and TRBJ2-7; perhaps TRBD2 as D (6 bases). This CDR3 contains 15 residues. Germline V gives CDR1 KGHSH, CDR2 LQKENI. With 0 bases removed from V and 7 bases from J, the gap between germline ends came to 16 bases. The chain's CDR3 is CASSPPSGPGGEQYF. CDR3 DNA sequence: TGTGCCAGCTCACCACCTTCTGGGCCCGGAGGGGAGCAGTACTTC. Looking up the rest from reference TRBV18 and TRBJ2-7 gives the full variable domain: NAGVMQNPRHLVRRRGQEARLRCSPMKGHSHVYWYRQLPEEGLKFMVYLQKENIIDESGMPKERFSAEFPKEGPSILRIQQVVRGDSAAYFCASSPPSGPGGEQYFGPGTRLTVT.

The chain carries TRBV5-1 and TRBJ2-7, with D maybe TRBD2 (5 bases). Germline values: CDR1 SGHRS, CDR2 YFSETQ. V was cut by 0 bases and J by 9 bases, with 31 bases left in between. This CDR3 comprises 19 residues. CDR3 DNA sequence: TGCGCCAGCAGCTTGGCCGGGTTGGCGCGGAAGGGTACGGGAATCTGGCAGTACTTC. It encodes CASSLAGLARKGTGIWQYF.

A few counts support this clone. The chain is built from TRBV2 and TRBJ2-1; perhaps TRBD1 as D (5 bases). This CDR3 has 13 residues. Between the trimmed V and J ends, which lost 6 bases and 5 bases, there was a span of 11 bases. Germline V gene lookup returns CDR1 SNHLY and CDR2 FYNNEI. CDR3 region: CASSFTGNNEQFF. In DNA form, the CDR3 reads TGTGCCAGCAGCTTCACAGGAAACAATGAGCAGTTCTTC.

This clone occurred once. The chain joins TRBV5-3 to TRBJ2-1; 7 positions match TRBD2. TRBV5-3 falls under the ORF class, with uncertain function. The CDR3 has 17 residues. Unmatched junction bases numbered 11, after V lost 4 bases and J lost 1 base. The CDR3 coding sequence is TGTGCCAGAAGCCAGCCTCCGCGGGAGTGTTCCTACAATGAGCAGTTCTTC. It specifies CARSQPPRECSYNEQFF.

The V call is TRBV5-1, the J call TRBJ2-1, with D tentatively TRBD2 (6 bases). Germline CDR1 reads SGHRS; CDR2 reads YFSETQ. V was clipped by 0 bases and J by 1 base, with 8 bases between them. This CDR3 region has 15 residues. CDR3 in amino acids: CASSLEGRSYNEQFF. CDR3 coding DNA: TGCGCCAGCAGCTTGGAAGGGAGGTCCTACAATGAGCAGTTCTTC.

In this sample, this clone turned up once. The chain has TRBV11-2 and TRBJ1-3; possibly TRBD1 for D (5 bases). The germline V gene has CDR1 SGHAT and CDR2 FQNNGV. V lost 7 bases and J lost 4, with 14 bases in between. This CDR3 region has 14 residues. CDR3 nucleotide sequence: TGTGCCAGCACCAGGGTCCAGGAAGGAAACACCATATATTTT. Translating it yields CASTRVQEGNTIYF.

This chain connects TRBV6-4 to TRBJ2-1, with 7 bases aligning to TRBD2. The V segment lost 3 bases and the J segment 4 bases; nucleotides outside the gene matches: 0. Looked up from germline, CDR1 is MRHNA and CDR2 is SNTAGT. This CDR3 region has 13 residues. In DNA form, the CDR3 reads TGTGCCAGCAGTGATAGCGGGTACAATGAGCAGTTCTTC. This gives the protein CASSDSGYNEQFF.

The chain couples TRBV4-2 to TRBJ2-3; D might be TRBD2 (6 bases). The CDR3 extends over 17 amino acids. Trimming took off 5 bases at V and 0 bases at J, with 18 bases between the two ends. From germline, CDR1 is LGHNA and CDR2 YNFKEQ. CDR3 DNA sequence: TGTGCCAGCAGCGCTCTTGGGAGGAGGACTAGCACAGATACGCAGTATTTT. Residues: CASSALGRRTSTDTQYF.

A word on this clone: This CDR3 is also generated by other DNA sequences in the sample. The rearrangement joins TRBV6-5 to TRBJ1-1; a possible D gene is TRBD1 (5 bases). CDR3 length: 13 residues. Germline V gene lookup returns CDR1 MNHEY and CDR2 SVGAGI. V was trimmed by 2 bases and J by 4 bases, leaving 8 bases between them. The CDR3 nucleotides read TGTGCCAGCAGTTACGGGGGAGGCACTGAAGCTTTCTTT. Amino acids: CASSYGGGTEAFF.

V is TRBV7-3 and J is TRBJ2-1; 8 nucleotides match TRBD2. In germline, CDR1 is SGHTA, CDR2 FQGTGA. With 4 bases clipped from V and 0 bases from J, the junction kept 5 bases outside the gene matches. This CDR3 comprises 16 residues. Here the CDR3 DNA reads TGTGCCAGCAGCTCCACTAGCGGACTCTCCTACAATGAGCAGTTCTTC. Protein: CASSSTSGLSYNEQFF.